These 22 T cell receptor beta chains were all obtained from the same sample, sequenced in a study of Ad26.COV2.S vaccination and SARS-CoV-2 variants (dated by TCRdb to the early 2020s). Library preparation used the immunoSEQ multiplex PCR assay. TCRdb retrieved this table from immuneACCESS and kept in-frame rearrangements only. Not all clones are present; in checked studies, unresolved V genes account for under half, and no reason is known for the remainder. The sample table holds roughly 350,000 clones, of which 75% to 90% were seen once. About 10% of the sample belongs to the ten largest clones. What the treatment or condition label conveys for this sample: 19 received Ad26.COV2.S at low or high dose, single or two shots; about 5 received placebo; per-sample allocation not given. For vaccine and placebo recipients, repertoires were sequenced using samples collected on day 63 after the first injection.

Specimen: peripheral blood, collected in a trial of Ad26.COV2.S vaccine versus placebo. The source is a person aged 18-65 years who received the Ad26.COV2.S COVID-19 vaccine or a placebo.

By share, this clone counts as medium-sized (0.01 to 0.1%). The chain uses TRBV4-3 and TRBJ2-7, with D hard to call. In germline, CDR1 is LGHNA, CDR2 YSLEER. This CDR3 contains 13 residues. The V end lost 0 bases, the J end lost 0 bases, and 3 bases lay between the germline ends. The CDR3 loop reads CASSQDVSYEQYF. DNA for the CDR3: TGCGCCAGCAGCCAAGATGTCTCCTACGAGCAGTACTTC.

The chain employs TRBV10-2 and TRBJ2-2, with 8 nucleotides matching TRBD2. Germline-derived CDR1 and CDR2 are WSHSY and SAAADI. This CDR3 has 14 amino acids. The ends lost 7 bases at V and 6 bases at J; junction bases unmatched: 7. CDR3 protein: CASNPGREAGELFF. The CDR3 DNA follows: TGCGCCAGCAATCCGGGGCGGGAGGCCGGGGAGCTGTTTTTT.

V usage is TRBV6-1 and J usage is TRBJ2-3, with unresolved D. Germline loops: CDR1 MNHNS, CDR2 SASEGT. V gave up 3 bases and J gave up 6 bases, with 10 bases separating them. There are 13 residues in the CDR3. The CDR3 region is CASSDPPPDTQYF. The CDR3 nucleotides read TGTGCCAGCAGTGACCCCCCGCCGGATACGCAGTATTTT.

The chain links TRBV19 to TRBJ2-1; tentative D call: TRBD2 (7 bases). The germline V gene has CDR1 LNHDA and CDR2 SQIVND (reference sequence). The V end lost 10 bases, the J end lost 9 bases, and 28 bases lay between the germline ends. The CDR3 totals 16 residues. This CDR3 is CAIPNAGVFWGAEQFF. DNA for the CDR3: TGTGCCATTCCCAATGCGGGGGTCTTTTGGGGGGCTGAGCAGTTCTTC.

The genes are TRBV4-1 and TRBJ1-1; TRBD1 might be the D (5 bases). Trimming cost V 2 bases and J 5 bases, with 15 bases left between them. In germline, CDR1 is MGHRA, CDR2 YSYEKL. The CDR3 length is 15 residues. The CDR3 here is CASSQKRGRGTEAFF. The CDR3 nucleotides are TGCGCCAGCAGCCAAAAACGGGGCCGAGGTACTGAAGCTTTCTTT.

The J gene is TRBJ2-1, the V gene TRBV4-3; TRBD2 agrees at 8 bases. CDR3 size: 14 residues. Germline V gene sequence: CDR1 LGHNA, CDR2 YSLEER. The ends lost 0 bases at V and 10 bases at J; junction bases unmatched: 5. The CDR3: CASSQDSGGREQFF. The CDR3 DNA reads TGCGCCAGCAGCCAAGATTCGGGGGGGCGAGAGCAGTTCTTC.

This sequence joins TRBV27 and TRBJ1-6; 7 positions match TRBD1. V dropped 8 bases and J dropped 5; count of bases not matched to a gene: 21. CDR1 and CDR2 (germline): MNHEY, SMNVEV (reference sequence). There are 19 residues in the CDR3. The CDR3: CASGPLTGPDIINNSPLHF. CDR3 coding DNA: TGTGCCAGCGGTCCTCTGACAGGGCCCGATATAATTAATAATTCACCCCTCCACTTT.

CDR3 coding DNA: TGTGCCAGCAGTCACGGGGGGGCGCGAGAAAAACTGTTTTTT. Translated, it gives CASSHGGAREKLFF. This chain joins TRBV6-5 and TRBJ1-4, with D possibly being TRBD1 (6 bases). Germline CDR1 reads MNHEY; CDR2 reads SVGAGI. This CDR3 has 14 amino acids. Trimming removed 5 bases at V and 8 bases at J, with 15 bases between.

This chain joins TRBV3-1 (or the pseudogene TRBV3-2) and TRBJ2-2, with 10 nucleotides matching TRBD1. This CDR3 is built from 15 residues. Trimming removed 3 bases from V and 9 bases from J; junction bases left unmatched: 7. Germline V gives CDR1 LGHDT, CDR2 YNNKEL (reference sequence). CDR3 nucleotide sequence: TGTGCCAGCAGCCATCGGACAGGGGGAGGAAGGGAGCTGTTTTTT. As protein: CASSHRTGGGRELFF.

DNA of the CDR3: TGTGCCAGCAGCTTAATAGGGGGCTACCAAGAGACCCAGTACTTC. This gives the protein CASSLIGGYQETQYF. V usage is TRBV11-2 and J usage is TRBJ2-5; TRBD1 matches 7 bases. The CDR3 is 15 residues long. CDR1 and CDR2 from the germline V gene are SGHAT and FQNNGV. J lost 0 bases, V lost 2 bases, and 3 bases had no gene match.

The chain joins TRBV11-2 to TRBJ2-5; D perhaps matches TRBD1 (6 bases). Germline assignment: CDR1 SGHAT and CDR2 FQNNGV. This CDR3 comprises 15 residues. Trimming removed 0 bases at V and 4 bases at J, with 12 bases between. This CDR3 reads CASSLEYRERETQYF. CDR3 in DNA: TGTGCCAGCAGCTTAGAATACAGGGAGAGAGAGACCCAGTACTTC.

The V call is TRBV28, the J call TRBJ2-7, with TRBD1 as a possible D gene (6 bases). V lost 3 bases and J lost 2, with 11 bases in between. The CDR3 covers 14 residues. The germline V gene encodes CDR1 MDHEN and CDR2 SYDVKM. The CDR3 reads CASSFPGTTYEQYF. CDR3 nucleotides: TGTGCCAGCAGTTTCCCCGGGACAACCTACGAGCAGTACTTC.

Turning to this clone: Other DNA sequences in the sample encode the same CDR3. The chain is built from TRBV14 and TRBJ2-1; 14 bases agree with TRBD2. The CDR3 sequence is 16 residues long. The V gene's germline CDR1 is SGHDN and CDR2 FVKESK. The V gene end was trimmed by 4 bases and the J gene end by 4 bases; junction bases not matched to a gene: 3. The CDR3 protein is CASSPRTSGRYNEQFF. The CDR3 region has the DNA TGTGCCAGCAGCCCGAGGACTAGCGGGAGGTACAATGAGCAGTTCTTC.

This clone was picked up one time. The J gene is TRBJ2-6, the V gene TRBV6-1; maybe TRBD2 (6 bases). Looked up from germline, CDR1 is MNHNS and CDR2 is SASEGT. The V end was cut by 1 base, the J end by 1 base, with 8 bases between. This CDR3 is built from 16 residues. CDR3 sequence (DNA): TGTGCCAGCAGTGAAGTGGGGGGTTCTGGGGCCAACGTCCTGACTTTC. Translating it yields CASSEVGGSGANVLTF.

This clone was seen a few times. This chain joins TRBV7-2 and TRBJ2-3, with TRBD2 as a possible D gene (6 bases). Trimming left V 0 bases short and J 4 bases short, with 11 bases between. The germline gives CDR1 SGHTA, CDR2 FQGNSA. The CDR3 sequence is 15 residues long. CDR3 in DNA: TGTGCCAGCAGCTTAGCACAGAGGAGGGCAGATACGCAGTATTTT. Encoded protein: CASSLAQRRADTQYF.

This clone has just one count. The chain carries TRBV11-3 and TRBJ2-1, with 12 bases identical to TRBD2. The ends lost 6 bases at V and 7 bases at J; junction bases unmatched: 4. The CDR3 extends over 14 amino acids. CDR1 and CDR2 from the germline V gene are SGHNT and YENEEA. This CDR3 is CASSLAGGPNEQFF. The CDR3 coding sequence is TGTGCCAGCAGTCTAGCGGGAGGGCCTAATGAGCAGTTCTTC. Using reference TRBV11-3 and TRBJ2-1 for the parts outside the CDR3, the full variable domain is EAGVVQSPRYKIIEKKQPVAFWCNPISGHNTLYWYLQNLGQGPELLIRYENEEAVDDSQLPKDRFSAERLKGVDSTLKIQPAELGDSAVYLCASSLAGGPNEQFFGPGTRLTVL.

This chain links TRBV4-3 with TRBJ2-7, with TRBD1 identical over 8 bases. The V gene's germline CDR1 is LGHNA and CDR2 YSLEER. The V segment lost 0 bases and the J segment 0 bases; nucleotides outside the gene matches: 4. CDR3 length: 16 amino acids. The CDR3 DNA reads as TGCGCCAGCAGCCAAGACCCCAGGGGGCCCTCCTACGAGCAGTACTTC. Residues: CASSQDPRGPSYEQYF.

V usage is TRBV18 and J usage is TRBJ1-5; maybe TRBD1 (5 bases). The V gene lost 3 bases and the J gene lost 2 bases, with 14 bases spanning the gap. The CDR3 is made up of 16 amino acids. Germline V gene data show CDR1 as KGHSH and CDR2 as LQKENI. In DNA, the CDR3 is TGTGCCAGCTCACCTTCAGGATTGGGGGGCAATCAGCCCCAGCATTTT. Its translation is CASSPSGLGGNQPQHF. The variable domain in full, completed from reference TRBV18 and TRBJ1-5, reads NAGVMQNPRHLVRRRGQEARLRCSPMKGHSHVYWYRQLPEEGLKFMVYLQKENIIDESGMPKERFSAEFPKEGPSILRIQQVVRGDSAAYFCASSPSGLGGNQPQHFGDGTRLSIL.

The V and J genes are TRBV21-1 and TRBJ1-2; the table's D call, TRBD1, has no DNA check behind it. TRBV21-1 is shown as a pseudogene. This CDR3 spans 12 amino acids. The CDR3 DNA follows: TGTGCCAGCCTCAGGGAAACGAACGGCTACACCTTC. This sequence encodes CASLRETNGYTF.

The rearrangement links TRBV6-2 or TRBV6-3 to TRBJ1-4; D is uncertain. V lost 6 bases and J 7 bases, leaving 9 bases between the germline ends. Germline CDR1 and CDR2: MNHEY and SVGEGT. The CDR3 runs 12 residues. The DNA of the CDR3 is TGTGCCAGCAGCCACGGGCCTGAAAAACTGTTTTTT. Amino acids: CASSHGPEKLFF.

V usage is TRBV11-2 and J usage is TRBJ2-3; D is unresolved. CDR3 length: 14 residues. Between the trimmed V and J ends, which lost 0 bases and 3 bases, there was a span of 7 bases. The V gene's germline CDR1 is SGHAT and CDR2 FQNNGV. The CDR3 nucleotides read TGTGCCAGCAGCTTAGAGGGTTGGACAGATACGCAGTATTTT. Amino acids: CASSLEGWTDTQYF.

V usage is TRBV7-3 and J usage is TRBJ2-3; TRBD2 agrees at 14 bases. V shed 3 bases, J shed 2 bases, and the junction held 4 bases outside the gene matches. CDR1 is SGHTA and CDR2 is FQGTGA in the germline V gene. The CDR3 sequence is 17 residues long. CDR3 region: CASSFQGLAGDTDTQYF. CDR3 bases: TGTGCCAGCAGCTTCCAGGGACTAGCGGGAGACACAGATACGCAGTATTTT.